This T cell receptor beta chain was sequenced during a study of blood T cells in healthy people across ages. Study observations and caveats: Estimated diversity that came from one million T cells was considered an underestimate. Per million T cells, TCR beta diversity dropped about linearly as age rose. Because donor CMV status was unknown, expanded clonotype changes were possibly confounded.

Of note for this clonotype: Its antigen remains unknown. A read error may explain this, as a much larger clone is one base away.

The extraction recovered at least 5 micrograms of total RNA per sample. The CDR3 is made up of 15 amino acids. The germline V gene encodes CDR1 SQVTM and CDR2 ANQGSEA. Trimming removed 4 bases at V and 14 bases at J, with 28 bases between. Primers used in a second PCR of roughly 7 to 12 cycles were a sample-barcoded 5' primer and a J-beta primer mix. TCRdb reprocessed the 5' RACE reads with MiXCR, giving one entry per CDR3 protein. Of 630,000 or so distinct CDR3 sequences in the sample, approximately 29% were seen once. This receptor was obtained from a woman of 80 years or more in good health. J is TRBJ2-3 and V is TRBV29-1; unclear D gene. The specimen was blood. The CDR3 DNA reads as TGCAGCGTTGCAGAGGAACTCCGGGCTAATGAAAAACTGTATTTT. Translated: CSVAEELRANEKLYF.